This T cell receptor (beta chain) was captured by sequencing in a study of neurological immune-mediated disorders. Study context: The approximately 35 multiple sclerosis patients comprised some 31 that were relapsing-remitting and 3 that were secondary progressive. Findings of the study overall: The level of TCR clonal expansion was highest in patients with HTLV-1-associated myelopathy and lowest in multiple sclerosis, where it fell below the level seen in healthy controls. No expanded-clone CDR3 amino acid sequence recurred across subjects, suggesting private TCR-beta repertoires.

Germline CDR1 reads WSHSY; CDR2 reads SAAADI. This CDR3 is 16 amino acids long. The junction had 6 bases not matched to a gene; V was cut back by 2 bases and J by 4 bases. The cDNA came from 5'RACE, which used 10-nucleotide random UMIs. From the 5' RACE reads, TCRdb called clonotypes with MiXCR, one entry per CDR3 protein. The data hold about 10,000 distinct CDR3 sequences, with approximately 22% observed a single time. Relative to its sample, this clonotype is medium-sized. Its antigen is not identified. This receptor was taken from a woman aged 40 to 50 with multiple sclerosis. Source material: CD8+ T cells from blood. The chain uses TRBV10-2 and TRBJ2-3; TRBD1 matches 10 bases. The CDR3 protein is CASSETGQGVADTQYF. The CDR3 DNA follows: TGCGCCAGCAGTGAGACCGGACAGGGGGTGGCAGATACGCAGTATTTT.